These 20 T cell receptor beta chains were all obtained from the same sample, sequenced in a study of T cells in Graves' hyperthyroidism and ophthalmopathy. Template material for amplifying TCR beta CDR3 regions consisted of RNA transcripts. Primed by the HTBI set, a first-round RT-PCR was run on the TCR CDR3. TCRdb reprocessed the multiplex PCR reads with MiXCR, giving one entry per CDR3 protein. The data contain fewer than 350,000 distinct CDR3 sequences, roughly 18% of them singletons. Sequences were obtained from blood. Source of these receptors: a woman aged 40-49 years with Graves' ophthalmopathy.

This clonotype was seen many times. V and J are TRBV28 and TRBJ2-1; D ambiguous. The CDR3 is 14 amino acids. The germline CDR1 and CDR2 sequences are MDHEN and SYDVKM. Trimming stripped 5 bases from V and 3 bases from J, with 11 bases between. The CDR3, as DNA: TGTGCCAGCAGTCTAACCACAGTCTACAATGAGCAGTTCTTC. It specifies CASSLTTVYNEQFF.

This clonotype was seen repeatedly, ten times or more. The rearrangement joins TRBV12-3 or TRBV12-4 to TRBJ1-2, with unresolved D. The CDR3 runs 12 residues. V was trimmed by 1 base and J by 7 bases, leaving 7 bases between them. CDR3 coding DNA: TGTGCCAGCAGTTTAGTTTTGCTTGGCTACACCTTC. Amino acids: CASSLVLLGYTF.

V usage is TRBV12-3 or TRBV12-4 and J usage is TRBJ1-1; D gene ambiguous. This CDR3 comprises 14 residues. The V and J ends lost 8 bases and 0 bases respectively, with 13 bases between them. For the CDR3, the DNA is TGTGCCAGCGCCTTGGAGACCATGAACACTGAAGCTTTCTTT. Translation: CASALETMNTEAFF.

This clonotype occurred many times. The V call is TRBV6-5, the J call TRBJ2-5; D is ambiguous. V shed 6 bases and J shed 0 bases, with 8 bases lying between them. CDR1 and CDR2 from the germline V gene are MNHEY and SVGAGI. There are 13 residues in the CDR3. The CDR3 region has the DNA TGTGCCAGCAGGGGGTCCAACCAAGAGACCCAGTACTTC. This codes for CASRGSNQETQYF.

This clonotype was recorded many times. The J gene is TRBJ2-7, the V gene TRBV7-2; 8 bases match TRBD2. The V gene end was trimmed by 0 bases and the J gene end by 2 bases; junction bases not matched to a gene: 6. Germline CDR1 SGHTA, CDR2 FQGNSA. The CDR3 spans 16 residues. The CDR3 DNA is TGTGCCAGCAGCTTAGCCCTGGGGCGGGAGGCCTACGAGCAGTACTTC. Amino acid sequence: CASSLALGREAYEQYF.

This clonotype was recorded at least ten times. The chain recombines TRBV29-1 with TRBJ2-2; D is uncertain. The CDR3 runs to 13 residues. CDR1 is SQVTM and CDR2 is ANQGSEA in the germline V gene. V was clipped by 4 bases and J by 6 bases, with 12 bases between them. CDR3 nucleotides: TGCAGCGTTGGTGACAAAAGCGCCGGGGAGCTGTTTTTT. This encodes CSVGDKSAGELFF.

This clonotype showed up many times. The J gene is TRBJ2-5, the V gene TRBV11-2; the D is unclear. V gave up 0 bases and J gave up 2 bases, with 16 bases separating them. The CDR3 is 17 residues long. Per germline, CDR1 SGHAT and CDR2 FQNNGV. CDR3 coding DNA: TGTGCCAGCAGCTTAGAGGGCCGAGCCCCCCGTCAAGAGACCCAGTACTTC. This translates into CASSLEGRAPRQETQYF.

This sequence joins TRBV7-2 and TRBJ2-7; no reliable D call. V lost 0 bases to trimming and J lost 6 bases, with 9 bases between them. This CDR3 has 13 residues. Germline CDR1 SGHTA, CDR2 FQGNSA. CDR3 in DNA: TGTGCCAGCAGCTTAGCGCTCAAGGCCGAGCAGTACTTC. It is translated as CASSLALKAEQYF.

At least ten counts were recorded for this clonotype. The chain's CDR3 is CASTRGQAAEGYTF. CDR3 nucleotide sequence: TGTGCCAGTACCAGAGGACAGGCTGCGGAGGGCTACACCTTC. This sequence joins TRBV19 and TRBJ1-2; 7 nucleotides match TRBD1. Germline loops: CDR1 LNHDA, CDR2 SQIVND (reference sequence). V dropped 7 bases and J dropped 8; count of bases not matched to a gene: 13. This CDR3 region has 14 residues. Complete variable domain (other parts from reference TRBV19 and TRBJ1-2): DGGITQSPKYLFRKEGQNVTLSCEQNLNHDAMYWYRQDPGQGLRLIYYSQIVNDFQKGDIAEGYSVSREKKESFPLTVTSAQKNPTAFYLCASTRGQAAEGYTFGSGTRLTVV.

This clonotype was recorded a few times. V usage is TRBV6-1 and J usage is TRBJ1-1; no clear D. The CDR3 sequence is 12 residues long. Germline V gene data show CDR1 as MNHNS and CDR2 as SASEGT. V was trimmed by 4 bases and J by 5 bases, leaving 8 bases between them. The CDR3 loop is CASSALVTEAFF. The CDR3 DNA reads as TGTGCCAGCAGTGCGTTGGTGACTGAAGCTTTCTTT.

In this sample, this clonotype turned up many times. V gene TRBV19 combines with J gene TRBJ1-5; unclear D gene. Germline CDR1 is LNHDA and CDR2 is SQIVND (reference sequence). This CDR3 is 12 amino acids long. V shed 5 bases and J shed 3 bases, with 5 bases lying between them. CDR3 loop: CASSRNNQPQHF. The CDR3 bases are TGTGCCAGTAGTCGTAACAATCAGCCCCAGCATTTT.

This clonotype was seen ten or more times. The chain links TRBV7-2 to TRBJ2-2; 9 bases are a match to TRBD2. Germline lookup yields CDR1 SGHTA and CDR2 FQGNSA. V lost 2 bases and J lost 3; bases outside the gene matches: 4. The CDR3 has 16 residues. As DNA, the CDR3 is TGTGCCAGCAGCTTAACGACTAGCGGACACACCGGGGAGCTGTTTTTT. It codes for CASSLTTSGHTGELFF.

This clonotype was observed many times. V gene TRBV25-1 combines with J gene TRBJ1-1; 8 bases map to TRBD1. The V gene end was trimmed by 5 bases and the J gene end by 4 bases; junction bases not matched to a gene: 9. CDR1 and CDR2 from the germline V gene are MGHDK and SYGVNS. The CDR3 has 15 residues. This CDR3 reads CASSRQGAMSTEAFF. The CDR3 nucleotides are TGTGCCAGCAGTCGTCAGGGGGCTATGAGCACTGAAGCTTTCTTT.

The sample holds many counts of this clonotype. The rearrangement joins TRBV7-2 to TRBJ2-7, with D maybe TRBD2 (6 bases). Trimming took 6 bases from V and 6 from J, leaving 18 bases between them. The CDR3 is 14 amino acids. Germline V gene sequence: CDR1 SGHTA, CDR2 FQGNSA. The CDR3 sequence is CASRTGVMGGEQYF. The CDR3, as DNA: TGTGCCAGCAGGACGGGAGTAATGGGCGGCGAGCAGTACTTC. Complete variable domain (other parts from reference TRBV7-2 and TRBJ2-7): GAGVSQSPSNKVTEKGKDVELRCDPISGHTALYWYRQSLGQGLEFLIYFQGNSAPDKSGLPSDRFSAERTGGSVSTLTIQRTQQEDSAVYLCASRTGVMGGEQYFGPGTRLTVT.

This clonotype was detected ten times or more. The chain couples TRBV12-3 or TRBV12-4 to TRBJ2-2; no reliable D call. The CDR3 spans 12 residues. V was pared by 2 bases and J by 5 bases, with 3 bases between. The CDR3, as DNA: TGTGCCAGCAGTTTACTGACCGGGGAGCTGTTTTTT. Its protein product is CASSLLTGELFF.

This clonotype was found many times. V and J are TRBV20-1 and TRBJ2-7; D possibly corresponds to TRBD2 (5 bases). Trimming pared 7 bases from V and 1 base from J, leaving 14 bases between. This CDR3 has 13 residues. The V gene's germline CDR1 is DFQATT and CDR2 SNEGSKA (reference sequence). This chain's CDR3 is CSGGQPGSYEQYF. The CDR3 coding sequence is TGCAGTGGAGGGCAGCCCGGGTCCTACGAGCAGTACTTC.

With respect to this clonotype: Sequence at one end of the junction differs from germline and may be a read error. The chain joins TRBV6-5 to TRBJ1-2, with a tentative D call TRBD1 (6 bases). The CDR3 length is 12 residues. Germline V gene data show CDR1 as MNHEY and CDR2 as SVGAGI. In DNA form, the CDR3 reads TGTGCCAGCAGTTACTCGGGGCAGGGGATTTCCTTC. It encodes CASSYSGQGISF.

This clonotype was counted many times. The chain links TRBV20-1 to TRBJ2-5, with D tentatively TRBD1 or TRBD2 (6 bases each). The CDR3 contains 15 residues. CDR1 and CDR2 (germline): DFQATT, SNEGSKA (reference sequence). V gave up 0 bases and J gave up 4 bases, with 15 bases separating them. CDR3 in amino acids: CSARDHLGGGETQYF. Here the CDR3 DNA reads TGCAGTGCTAGAGATCATCTTGGAGGGGGAGAGACCCAGTACTTC.

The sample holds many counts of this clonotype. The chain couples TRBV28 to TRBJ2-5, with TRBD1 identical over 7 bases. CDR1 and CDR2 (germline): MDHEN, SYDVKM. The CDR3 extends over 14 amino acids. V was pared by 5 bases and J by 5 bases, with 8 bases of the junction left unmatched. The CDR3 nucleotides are TGTGCCAGCAGTCGACAGGGCCATTCCGAGACCCAGTACTTC. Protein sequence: CASSRQGHSETQYF.

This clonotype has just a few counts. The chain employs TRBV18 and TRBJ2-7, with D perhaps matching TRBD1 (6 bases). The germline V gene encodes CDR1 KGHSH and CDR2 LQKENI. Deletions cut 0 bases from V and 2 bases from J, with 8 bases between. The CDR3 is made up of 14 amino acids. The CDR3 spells CASSPPGQPYEQYF. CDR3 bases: TGTGCCAGCTCACCACCCGGACAGCCCTACGAGCAGTACTTC.